A selection of T cell receptor beta chains follows, all from one sample in a study of blood T cell repertoires in COVID-19. The method was immunoSEQ multiplex PCR; TCRdb's version includes in-frame clones alone and lacks a portion of them. The data hold approximately 93,000 clones, with over 70% observed a single time. Material: peripheral blood. Every receptor here comes from a human donor in a cohort sampled during active COVID-19. The CDR3 runs from the conserved cysteine through the conserved F or W. A D gene is named only where the DNA matches it firmly. Part of the rows lack a size; the others show once, few, many or a class for expanded clones.

TGTGCCACCTCCGCCTCGGGACAGGGGACTTACGAGCAGTACTTC	CATSASGQGTYEQYF	NA	TRBV24-1	TRBJ2-7	TRBD1
TGTGCCAGCAGTCTTCTGACGGGGGGGGCTGAAGCTTTCTTT	CASSLLTGGAEAFF	NA	TRBV28	TRBJ1-1	NA
TGTGCCAGCAGTGCTAGCACAGATACGCAGTATTTT	CASSASTDTQYF	NA	TRBV2	TRBJ2-3	NA
TGTGCCAGCAGTTTGTCAGCGGGAGTCCCCATGACAAAGACCCAGTACTTC	CASSLSAGVPMTKTQYF	NA	TRBV28	TRBJ2-5	TRBD2
TGTGCCAGCAGCCGCGGACAGCCCCAGCATTTT	CASSRGQPQHF	few	TRBV28	TRBJ1-5	NA
TGTGCCAGCAGTTACTCGGCCCCATCCACTGGAAACACCATATATTTT	CASSYSAPSTGNTIYF	NA	TRBV6-5	TRBJ1-3	NA
TGCAGCGTTGGGCGGGAGGGAAACACCATATATTTT	CSVGREGNTIYF	few	TRBV29-1	TRBJ1-3	NA
TGTGCCAGCAGCTTAGCGCTATCGGGACTAGCGGGAGACTACAATGAGCAGTTCTTC	CASSLALSGLAGDYNEQFF	NA	TRBV7-8	TRBJ2-1	TRBD2
TGTGCCAGCAGCCAGGATGGGACTAGTTACAATGAGCAGTTCTTC	CASSQDGTSYNEQFF	NA	TRBV3-1/TRBV3-2	TRBJ2-1	TRBD2
TGTGCCAGCAGTGTCGGACTAGCGGGGGGGGGCTCATCGGGAAAGAGCTCCTACAATGAGCAGTTCTTC	CASSVGLAGGGSSGKSSYNEQFF	NA	TRBV2	TRBJ2-1	TRBD2
TGTGCCAGCATTTCGGGTCTAGCGGTGTCCTACGAGCAGTACTTC	CASISGLAVSYEQYF	NA	TRBV6-5	TRBJ2-7	TRBD2
TGTGCCAGCAGTTGGACAGGGAGGACTGAAGCTTTCTTT	CASSWTGRTEAFF	NA	TRBV28	TRBJ1-1	TRBD1
TGTGCCAGCAGCTTGGGCGATAACTTCTATGGCTACACCTTC	CASSLGDNFYGYTF	NA	TRBV5-6	TRBJ1-2	NA
TGTGCCAGCAGTTTAATGGGGACAGGGACCTACGAGCAGTACTTC	CASSLMGTGTYEQYF	few	TRBV27	TRBJ2-7	TRBD1
TGTGCCAGTAGTGGGGACAGGGGTCGAGAGACCCAGTACTTC	CASSGDRGRETQYF	NA	TRBV19	TRBJ2-5	TRBD1
TGTGCCAGCAGCCCCGTGGCAGGGGCCCAAGATACGCAGTATTTT	CASSPVAGAQDTQYF	once	TRBV7-8	TRBJ2-3	NA
TGCCCCCCCCGCGTAGGCGGGCCCGGGGGGGGGTACGAGCAGTACTTC	CPPRVGGPGGGYEQYF	NA	TRBV9	TRBJ2-7	TRBD2
TGTGCCATCAAGGGACTTAGCACAGATACGCAGTATTTT	CAIKGLSTDTQYF	NA	TRBV10-3	TRBJ2-3	NA
TGTGCCAGCAGCCGTACTACTAGCGGGAGAGGCAATGAGCAGTTCTTC	CASSRTTSGRGNEQFF	few	TRBV7-3	TRBJ2-1	TRBD2
TGTGCCAGCAGTTCACAACCCCCCGAGGCTAGCGGGTACCGTGAGCAGTTCTTC	CASSSQPPEASGYREQFF	once	TRBV27	TRBJ2-1	TRBD2
TGTGCCAGCAGTTCCGCAGGGACTAGCGCGCCAGATACGCAGTATTTT	CASSSAGTSAPDTQYF	NA	TRBV28	TRBJ2-3	TRBD2
TGTGCCAGTAGTATACCCCGGACAGGGAGTAAAGCTTTCTTT	CASSIPRTGSKAFF	NA	TRBV19	TRBJ1-1	TRBD1